Below are 8 T cell receptor beta chains sequenced from a single sample in a study of naive CD8 T cells in extremely preterm neonates. Generated by immunoSEQ multiplex PCR, the TCRdb table keeps only in-frame clones and is missing some. The data hold about 5,800 clones, with approximately 97% observed a single time. Sample: naive CD8+ T cells from blood. Every receptor here comes from a human donor in good health.

V and J are TRBV19 and TRBJ2-5; tentative D call: TRBD1 (5 bases). The CDR3 consists of 13 residues. The V and J ends lost 3 bases and 5 bases respectively, with 10 bases between them. Looked up from germline, CDR1 is LNHDA and CDR2 is SQIVND (reference sequence). The chain's CDR3 is CASSMAGWETQYF. The CDR3 nucleotides are TGTGCCAGTAGTATGGCAGGGTGGGAGACCCAGTACTTC.

V is TRBV2 and J is TRBJ2-5; 8 bases agree with TRBD1. Germline CDR1 reads SNHLY; CDR2 reads FYNNEI. V shed 7 bases and J 5 bases; nucleotides not matched to a gene: 12. CDR3 size: 15 residues. In nucleotides, the CDR3 is TGTGCCAGCACCGGGACAGGTGGAGGTTGGGAGACCCAGTACTTC. Its translation is CASTGTGGGWETQYF.

The J gene is TRBJ2-1, the V gene TRBV4-3, with TRBD2 as a possible D gene (6 bases). CDR3 length: 16 residues. Germline V gives CDR1 LGHNA, CDR2 YSLEER. V lost 0 bases to trimming and J lost 7 bases, with 16 bases between them. CDR3 protein: CASSQDRDLTGNEQFF. The CDR3 DNA follows: TGCGCCAGCAGCCAAGACCGGGACTTAACTGGAAATGAGCAGTTCTTC.

The gene calls are TRBV10-3 and TRBJ1-1; perhaps TRBD1 as D (5 bases). Germline assignment: CDR1 ENHRY and CDR2 SYGVKD. V dropped 6 bases and J dropped 0 bases, with 14 bases sitting between them. This CDR3 is 15 amino acids long. The CDR3 nucleotides are TGTGCCATCAGGAAAGCCGGGGGAATGAACACTGAAGCTTTCTTT. Its translation is CAIRKAGGMNTEAFF.

The V gene is TRBV6-1, the J gene TRBJ1-2, with TRBD1 as a possible D gene (5 bases). Germline CDR1 is MNHNS and CDR2 is SASEGT. Trimming removed 1 base from V and 3 bases from J, with 9 bases in between. The CDR3 runs 14 residues. The CDR3 DNA is TGTGCCAGCAGTGAAGAGCCAGGGTACTATGGCTACACCTTC. Translating gives CASSEEPGYYGYTF.

The V gene is TRBV12-5, the J gene TRBJ2-5, with D possibly matching TRBD1 (6 bases). The germline gives CDR1 LGHNT, CDR2 FRNRAP. The CDR3 length is 15 residues. The germline V and J ends were trimmed by 1 base and 9 bases, with 18 bases remaining between them. CDR3 nucleotide sequence: TGTGCTAGTGGTTTGGAACAGGGCTCTAGAAGTCCCCAGTACTTC. It specifies CASGLEQGSRSPQYF. The full variable domain, with the rest looked up from reference TRBV12-5 and TRBJ2-5, is DARVTQTPRHKVTEMGQEVTMRCQPILGHNTVFWYRQTMMQGLELLAYFRNRAPLDDSGMPKDRFSAEMPDATLATLKIQPSEPRDSAVYFCASGLEQGSRSPQYFGPGTRLLVL.

The V gene is TRBV28, the J gene TRBJ1-1; D is unclear. The CDR3 spans 10 residues. V was shortened by 5 bases and J by 7 bases, with 5 bases between the two germline ends. Germline V CDR1 and CDR2: MDHEN, SYDVKM. CDR3 protein: CASSRFEAFF. For the CDR3, the DNA is TGTGCCAGCAGTCGGTTTGAAGCTTTCTTT.

The V and J genes are TRBV4-1 and TRBJ1-1; no definite D call. V was shortened by 5 bases and J by 2 bases, with 9 bases between the two germline ends. The CDR3 extends over 13 amino acids. Germline assignment: CDR1 MGHRA and CDR2 YSYEKL. The CDR3 bases are TGCGCCAGCAGCTCCCGGGAAAACACTGAAGCTTTCTTT. Protein sequence: CASSSRENTEAFF.